This paragraph covers one T cell receptor (beta chain) sequence. Its antigen remains unidentified. Base-call qualities are not available, and no considerably larger clone is one nucleotide away. In the ophthalmopathy patients, disease was moderately to severely active, with a Clinical Activity Score of 3 or more, a NOSPECS grade of 4 or more, and a duration of less than 3 months. The study excluded patients with uncontrolled infections, other autoimmune diseases, pregnancy or lactation. Diagnoses relied on clinical symptoms, serum thyroxine and TRAb, thyroid ultrasound and orbital computed tomography. PBMCs were separated from 10 ml of fresh peripheral blood using Ficoll-Paque density gradient centrifugation. Total RNA was extracted with Trizol reagent, and quality was checked on an Agilent 2100 Bioanalyzer. This sample was included in a study of T cells in Graves' hyperthyroidism and ophthalmopathy (dated by TCRdb to between 2018 and 2020). Concerning the study at large: Peripheral blood was sampled at the time of initial diagnosis, prior to any treatment. To identify TCR V-J signatures that set the groups apart, the researchers used a discovery cohort of about a hundred patients, made up of 40 to 45 with Graves' ophthalmopathy and about 55 with stable Graves' hyperthyroidism. Prospective prediction of ophthalmopathy was tested in an independent validation cohort consisting of under 20 hyperthyroidism patients and some 15 patients who later progressed to ophthalmopathy. The 100 or so discovery patients were randomly split 7:3 into training and test sets. In about 6 Graves' hyperthyroidism patients, the study also compared T-cell repertoires from thyroid tissue with T-cell repertoires from blood. Once sampling was done, hyperthyroidism patients were given methimazole at a starting dose of 30 mg daily, whereas ophthalmopathy patients were given high-dose intravenous methylprednisolone. TCR Vbeta CDR3 sequencing of 135 peripheral blood samples (about 45 ophthalmopathy, 75 to 80 hyperthyroidism and 17 progressor patients) is reported in the paper. Findings and caveats that apply to the study as a whole: In validation, the model predicted progression to ophthalmopathy with over 60% sensitivity and approximately 78% specificity, a median of 6.5 months before onset. Most expanded thyroid clonotypes (frequency above 0.001) were also detected in blood, a finding suggesting that blood repertoires may reflect thyroid immune responses. No statistical method was used to set the sample size in advance, and investigators knew the group allocation. A 13 V-J signature model separated ophthalmopathy from stable hyperthyroidism, with approximately 86% sensitivity and roughly 84% specificity in cross-validation and 80%/75% in testing.

Spanning cysteine to phenylalanine, the CDR3 consists of 14 amino acids. The kept DNA is CDR3 alone, 42 bases in frame from the first base. CDR1 is given as SGHRS and CDR2 as YFSETQ, both from the germline V gene. V and J are truncated by 2 bases and 2 bases respectively, leaving an intervening sequence of 11 bases. The TCR beta CDR3 regions were amplified from the RNA transcripts. The first round of RT-PCR for the TCR CDR3 was performed with the HTBI primer set and the Qiagen OneStep RT-PCR kit. The libraries were constructed in a second round of multiplex PCR and then size-selected and purified. Libraries were sequenced paired-end with 100 bp reads on an Illumina HiSeq2000. On the study's bioinformatics: SOAPnuke was used to process the raw data, throwing out any read that contained adapters or uncalled bases, had a mean Phred below 15, or lacked an exact constant-primer or identifier match. COPE v1.2.5 was used to merge high-quality paired reads, and clonotypes were defined as unique nucleotide sequences. MiTCR v1.1 was used to align the clonotypes against IMGT TRBV, TRBD and TRBJ reference segments. The analysis was restricted to V-J combinations with a frequency above 0.0001, which together covered 99% to 99.2% of the repertoires. A TCS score was defined as the ratio between F50 (clonal expansion) and ExV (chaos), using BLOSUM62-based TCRdist between CDR3 peptides within each V-J. Welch's t-statistics and random forest reduced 500 to 650 V-J features to about 12, which were used in a naive Bayes classifier (R e1071). TCRdb applied fastp at Q25 and MiXCR to the public reads, then kept only in-frame beta chains. Here each entry gathers all rows of one CDR3 protein and keeps the most common genes and DNA. Clone size and V and J calls follow TCRdb, not the original study. The sample has about half a million distinct CDR3 sequences on record, just under 20% of them singletons. The ten largest clones capture 40% to 50% of the sample.

The source material was blood. Recombination connected TRBV5-1 to TRBJ2-7; TRBD2 is a possible D gene, resting on 6 matching bases. The sequence derives from a man in his forties with Graves' ophthalmopathy. The bases are TGCGCCAGCAGCTTTCGCGGGGTCACCTACGAGCAGTACTTC. Protein translation: CASSFRGVTYEQYF.